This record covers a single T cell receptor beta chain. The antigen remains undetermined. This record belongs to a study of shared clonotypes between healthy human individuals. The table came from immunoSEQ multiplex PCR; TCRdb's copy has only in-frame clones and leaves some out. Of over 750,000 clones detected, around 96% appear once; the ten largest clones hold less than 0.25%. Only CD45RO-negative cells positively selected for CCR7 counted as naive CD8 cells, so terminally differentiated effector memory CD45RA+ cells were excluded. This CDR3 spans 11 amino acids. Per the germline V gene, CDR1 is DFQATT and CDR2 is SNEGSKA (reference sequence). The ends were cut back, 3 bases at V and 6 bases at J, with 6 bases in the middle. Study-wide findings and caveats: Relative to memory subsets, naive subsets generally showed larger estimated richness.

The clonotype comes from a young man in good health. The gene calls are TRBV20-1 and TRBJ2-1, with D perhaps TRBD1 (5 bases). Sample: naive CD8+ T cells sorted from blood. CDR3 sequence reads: CSASQGNEQFF. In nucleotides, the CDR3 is TGCAGTGCTAGCCAGGGCAATGAGCAGTTCTTC.